This T cell receptor beta chain originates from a study of OX40 agonist ivuxolimab in advanced cancers. Findings and limits, study-wide: In the 0.1 to 3.0 mg/kg range, CD4+ and CD8+ blood T cells had expanded clonally by week 6.

The germline V and J ends were trimmed by 4 bases and 5 bases, with 11 bases remaining between them. The CDR3 has 12 amino acids. Germline CDR1 SQVTM, CDR2 ANQGSEA. Anyone with autoimmune disease history or systemic immunosuppression was excluded. The protocol was immunoSEQ multiplex PCR, while the TCRdb copy is restricted to in-frame clones and leaves out a portion. The table includes around 64,000 clones, 75% to 90% detected once. On this clone: Its antigen is not known.

This sequence originates from an adult with an advanced solid tumor such as melanoma, head and neck, liver or kidney cancer. J is TRBJ1-1 and V is TRBV29-1, with D possibly being TRBD1 (5 bases). Sequencing was performed on CD4+ or CD8+ T cells sorted from blood, taken in a trial of the OX40 agonist ivuxolimab. CDR3: CSVGGGGTEAFF. CDR3 nucleotide sequence: TGCAGCGTTGGGGGGGGTGGGACTGAAGCTTTCTTT.